These 10 T cell receptor beta chains came from one sample sequenced in a study of post-analysis software for immune sequencing data. Unique molecular identifiers were present in the TCR beta cDNA libraries. Using its own MiXCR run on the PCR reads, TCRdb lists one record per CDR3 protein. The data contain hundreds of thousands of distinct CDR3 sequences, around 53% of them singletons. Regarding the study as a whole: Patients had higher frequencies than controls of about 5 TRBV segments, including TRBV5-6, TRBV5-1 and TRBV20-1.

These receptors lack a known antigen. Sequenced sample: blood. The receptors shown here come from a girl aged 5-17 years with multiple sclerosis.

This clonotype was counted between two and nine times. The V call is TRBV20-1, the J call TRBJ2-3; the D is unclear. Germline CDR1 DFQATT, CDR2 SNEGSKA (reference sequence). This CDR3 has 18 amino acids. Trimming removed 0 bases from V and 0 bases from J, with 19 bases in between. The CDR3 spells CSARDLNDPSPSTDTQYF. In DNA, the CDR3 is TGCAGTGCTAGAGATCTGAACGACCCCAGCCCAAGCACAGATACGCAGTATTTT.

The V and J genes are TRBV20-1 and TRBJ2-1, with TRBD2 matching over 7 bases. CDR1 is DFQATT and CDR2 is SNEGSKA in the germline V gene (reference sequence). The CDR3 is 14 amino acids. The V and J ends lost 1 base and 9 bases, in that order; junction bases with no gene match: 9. CDR3 in amino acids: CSARVLREKSEQFF. The CDR3 coding sequence is TGCAGTGCTAGAGTGTTGCGGGAGAAGAGTGAGCAGTTCTTC.

The V and J genes are TRBV12-3 or TRBV12-4 and TRBJ2-1; D could derive from TRBD1 or TRBD2 (5 bases each). V dropped 3 bases and J dropped 4 bases, with 13 bases sitting between them. The CDR3 totals 15 residues. The CDR3 here is CASSFGRWGYNEQFF. The DNA for the CDR3 is TGTGCCAGCAGTTTTGGGCGGTGGGGGTACAATGAGCAGTTCTTC.

This clonotype was detected a few times. V usage is TRBV29-1 and J usage is TRBJ2-1; weak D call: TRBD1 (6 bases). This CDR3 spans 12 amino acids. Germline V CDR1 and CDR2: SQVTM, ANQGSEA. Trimming cost V 7 bases and J 4 bases, with 11 bases left between them. CDR3 amino acids: CSAGTSYNEQFF. In nucleotides, the CDR3 is TGCAGCGCCGGGACATCTTACAATGAGCAGTTCTTC.

This sequence joins TRBV29-1 and TRBJ2-5; 9 nucleotides line up with TRBD2. Germline assignment: CDR1 SQVTM and CDR2 ANQGSEA. V was clipped by 4 bases and J by 3 bases; unmatched bases: 9. The CDR3 is 15 amino acids. The CDR3 is CSVGGGRVLEETQYF. The CDR3 nucleotides are TGCAGCGTTGGAGGCGGGAGGGTTTTAGAAGAGACCCAGTACTTC.

The rearrangement uses TRBV20-1 and TRBJ2-3, with D maybe TRBD1 (6 bases). The ends were cut back, 4 bases at V and 4 bases at J, with 21 bases in the middle. There are 16 residues in the CDR3. Per germline, CDR1 DFQATT and CDR2 SNEGSKA (reference sequence). The CDR3 sequence: CSAIRQSTGYADTQYF. In DNA form, the CDR3 reads TGCAGTGCTATTCGCCAATCCACAGGGTATGCAGATACGCAGTATTTT.

J is TRBJ2-7 and V is TRBV7-2, with TRBD1 matching 7 bases. The CDR3 has 17 amino acids. The germline V gene encodes CDR1 SGHTA and CDR2 FQGNSA. After removal of 5 bases from V and 2 bases from J, the junction contained 15 bases not matched to a gene. The DNA of the CDR3 is TGTGCCAGCAGCCTGGGCAGCCAGGGGGTCTCAACCTACGAGCAGTACTTC. This gives the protein CASSLGSQGVSTYEQYF.

The rearrangement links TRBV30 to TRBJ2-7; 9 positions match TRBD1. Germline-derived CDR1 and CDR2 are GTSNPN and SVGIG (reference sequence). Germline trimming cut 1 base from V and 4 bases from J; bases unmatched to any gene: 8. The CDR3 is 15 amino acids. The CDR3 DNA is TGTGCCTGGAGTGCGACAGGGGGTCCCGCTTACGAGCAGTACTTC. Residues: CAWSATGGPAYEQYF.

This chain uses TRBV6-5 with TRBJ2-5; unclear D gene. The J call may be in error: the DNA end matches TRBJ2-7 better. The CDR3 covers 16 residues. Germline CDR1 MNHEY, CDR2 SVGAGI. The DNA of the CDR3 is TGTGCCAGCAGTAAACTTGCAGGCGGAACCTTCCACGAGCAGTACTTC. It yields the protein CASSKLAGGTFHEQYF.

The CDR3: CASSQEFRDRGPVTF. The CDR3 DNA reads TGTGCCAGCAGCCAAGAGTTCCGGGACAGGGGACCAGTCACCTTC. The chain joins TRBV14 to TRBJ1-2; 10 nucleotides align to TRBD1. V gave up 0 bases and J gave up 13 bases; unmatched junction bases: 11. CDR3 length equals 15 residues. Germline V gene lookup returns CDR1 SGHDN and CDR2 FVKESK. Filled out from reference TRBV14 and TRBJ1-2, the complete variable domain reads EAGVTQFPSHSVIEKGQTVTLRCDPISGHDNLYWYRRVMGKEIKFLLHFVKESKQDESGMPNNRFLAERTGGTYSTLKVQPAELEDSGVYFCASSQEFRDRGPVTFGSGTRLTVV.